Shown below are 15 T cell receptor beta chains from a single sample sequenced in a study of T-cell reconstitution after alpha-beta-depleted transplantation in children. Unique molecular identifiers were incorporated into the prepared TCRbeta library. One entry per CDR3 protein, called by TCRdb with MiXCR from the PCR reads. This table has 450,000 to 550,000 distinct CDR3 sequences, about an eighth appearing once. The sample was PBMCs, mostly from graft donor cells, taken 180 days after TCRalphabeta/CD19-depleted stem cell transplant. These receptors all come from a female patient aged 2-15 years who had a stem cell transplant for aplastic anemia, so the T cells may come from the graft donor.

The table lists this clonotype with a few counts. The chain carries TRBV7-2 and TRBJ1-1; D call uncertain. CDR1 is SGHTA and CDR2 is FQGNSA in the germline V gene. The CDR3 has 14 amino acids. Between the trimmed V and J ends, which lost 3 bases and 1 base, there was a span of 9 bases. In DNA form, the CDR3 reads TGTGCCAGCAGCTTCTGGGGAGGGAACACTGAAGCTTTCTTT. Translation gives CASSFWGGNTEAFF.

The V gene is TRBV15, the J gene TRBJ2-7; 7 nucleotides align to TRBD1. With V trimmed by 8 bases and J by 2 bases, 3 bases remained unmatched. The CDR3 runs 12 residues. Germline CDR1 is LNHNV and CDR2 is YYDKDF (reference sequence). The CDR3 DNA reads TGTGCCACCGACAGGGACACCTACGAGCAGTACGTC. This sequence encodes CATDRDTYEQYV.

This rearrangement joins TRBV11-3 to TRBJ2-1; D is unclear. V gave up 0 bases and J gave up 5 bases, with 2 bases separating them. Germline assignment: CDR1 SGHNT and CDR2 YENEEA. The length of the CDR3 is 12 residues. The CDR3 region is CASSLDNNEQFF. In DNA, the CDR3 is TGTGCCAGCAGCTTAGATAACAATGAGCAGTTCTTC.

The rearrangement links TRBV6-2 or TRBV6-3 to TRBJ2-3; tentative D call: TRBD2 (5 bases). The CDR3 consists of 14 residues. V was pared by 6 bases and J by 6 bases, with 16 bases between. Germline CDR1 is MNHEY and CDR2 is SVGEGT. The CDR3 region has the DNA TGTGCCAGCAGCCCTTTCTGGGGAGCCGATACGCAGTATTTT. Amino acid sequence: CASSPFWGADTQYF.

This clonotype has more than one count but fewer than ten. The rearrangement uses TRBV2 and TRBJ1-6; D ambiguous. V shed 4 bases and J shed 10 bases, with 20 bases lying between them. Germline V gene lookup returns CDR1 SNHLY and CDR2 FYNNEI. CDR3 length: 16 residues. CDR3 bases: TGTGCCAGCAGTGCCCGTCTTCTGCGGGGAGGGTCACCCCTCCACTTT. It encodes CASSARLLRGGSPLHF.

The CDR3 is CSARGAGAYGYTF. The CDR3 DNA sequence: TGCAGTGCCCGAGGCGCAGGGGCCTATGGCTACACCTTC. This sequence joins TRBV20-1 and TRBJ1-2; TRBD1 might be the D (6 bases). The germline V and J ends were trimmed by 6 bases and 4 bases, with 15 bases remaining between them. This CDR3 region has 13 residues. Germline loops: CDR1 DFQATT, CDR2 SNEGSKA (reference sequence).

The J gene is TRBJ2-1, the V gene TRBV7-6; tentatively, D is TRBD1 (6 bases). Germline CDR1 and CDR2: SGHVS and FNYEAQ. This CDR3 spans 14 amino acids. V was trimmed by 5 bases and J by 6 bases, leaving 14 bases between them. CDR3 DNA sequence: TGTGCCAGCAGCGGACGGGACACCTTCAATGAGCAGTTCTTC. It codes for CASSGRDTFNEQFF. The variable domain in full, completed from reference TRBV7-6 and TRBJ2-1, reads GAGVSQSPRYKVTKRGQDVALRCDPISGHVSLYWYRQALGQGPEFLTYFNYEAQQDKSGLPNDRFSAERPEGSISTLTIQRTEQRDSAMYRCASSGRDTFNEQFFGPGTRLTVL.

This sequence joins TRBV10-3 and TRBJ2-3; 11 bases map to TRBD2. Germline lookup yields CDR1 ENHRY and CDR2 SYGVKD. The CDR3 length is 14 residues. V shed 8 bases and J 4 bases; nucleotides not matched to a gene: 5. The CDR3 bases are TGTGCCATCTTTGCGGGACTAGCGGCAGATACGCAGTATTTT. Translation: CAIFAGLAADTQYF.

The V gene is TRBV29-1, the J gene TRBJ1-2; D is possibly TRBD1 (6 bases). The CDR3 is 15 residues long. Germline loops: CDR1 SQVTM, CDR2 ANQGSEA. Trimming stripped 4 bases from V and 0 bases from J, with 15 bases between. The CDR3 DNA reads TGCAGCGTTGCGAGACAGGAGAAGGCTAACTATGGCTACACCTTC. Translated: CSVARQEKANYGYTF.

A few counts support this clonotype. The chain joins TRBV27 to TRBJ1-2, with TRBD1 identical over 7 bases. The CDR3 is 17 residues long. CDR1 and CDR2 from the germline V gene are MNHEY and SMNVEV (reference sequence). The V gene end was trimmed by 5 bases and the J gene end by 8 bases; junction bases not matched to a gene: 20. CDR3 sequence reads: CASSEYFERQGLSGYTF. As DNA, the CDR3 is TGTGCCAGCAGTGAATACTTTGAGAGACAGGGACTATCCGGCTACACCTTC.

This clonotype was detected only once. The rearrangement uses TRBV19 and TRBJ1-5; no reliable D call. The CDR3 length is 18 residues. V was shortened by 2 bases and J by 1 base, with 18 bases between the two germline ends. Germline-derived CDR1 and CDR2 are LNHDA and SQIVND (reference sequence). In DNA form, the CDR3 reads TGTGCCAGTAGTATAACCTATGAAAGGGTTTGGAGCAATCAGCCCCAGCATTTT. Its protein is CASSITYERVWSNQPQHF.

The table lists this clonotype with many counts. The CDR3 bases are TGCAGTGCTAGAGTAAGGGCCGGGGAGCTGTTTTTT. As protein: CSARVRAGELFF. V usage is TRBV20-1 and J usage is TRBJ2-2; unclear D gene. The CDR3 is made up of 12 amino acids. Germline CDR1 DFQATT, CDR2 SNEGSKA (reference sequence). Trimming left V 1 base short and J 6 bases short, with 6 bases between.

This clonotype was counted at least ten times. The rearrangement joins TRBV5-4 to TRBJ2-5; 7 nucleotides line up with TRBD2. The CDR3 extends over 15 amino acids. With V trimmed by 0 bases and J by 2 bases, 4 bases remained unmatched. The germline gives CDR1 SGHNT, CDR2 YYREEE (reference sequence). Written as DNA, the CDR3 is TGTGCCAGCAGCTTGGTCGCCGGGGGGCAAGAGACCCAGTACTTC. Translated, it gives CASSLVAGGQETQYF.

This chain uses TRBV12-3 or TRBV12-4 with TRBJ1-5; tentatively, D is TRBD1 (6 bases). V was trimmed by 1 base and J by 2 bases, leaving 12 bases between them. The CDR3 runs to 16 residues. CDR3 loop: CASSLGPGAGNQPQHF. DNA for the CDR3: TGTGCCAGCAGTTTAGGGCCGGGGGCGGGCAATCAGCCCCAGCATTTT.

The chain couples TRBV14 to TRBJ2-7; 8 positions agree with TRBD2. The V gene end was trimmed by 1 base and the J gene end by 0 bases; junction bases not matched to a gene: 5. Germline V gene sequence: CDR1 SGHDN, CDR2 FVKESK. The CDR3 spans 16 residues. The CDR3 region is CASSQGLALSSYEQYF. The DNA for the CDR3 is TGTGCCAGCAGCCAAGGACTAGCGTTGAGCTCCTACGAGCAGTACTTC.